The 20 T cell receptor beta chains reported below all come from one sample, sequenced in a study of early T cells in non-severe SARS-CoV-2 infection. MiXCR, applied by TCRdb to the 5' RACE reads, yields one record per CDR3 protein. The sample carries around 50,000 distinct CDR3 sequences, 6.2% recorded once. Specimen: whole blood. These TCRs come from an adult who was a healthcare worker with PCR-confirmed SARS-CoV-2 infection or an uninfected control (not recorded which).

Many counts were recorded for this clonotype. V is TRBV6-1 and J is TRBJ1-2; 11 bases are a match to TRBD1. Germline V CDR1 and CDR2: MNHNS, SASEGT. The junction had 4 bases not matched to a gene; V was cut back by 6 bases and J by 4 bases. The CDR3 has 14 amino acids. The CDR3 protein is CASRDRGHTYGYTF. CDR3 DNA: TGTGCCAGCAGGGACAGGGGGCATACCTATGGCTACACCTTC.

Notes on this clonotype: A much larger clone sits a single nucleotide away, making a read error possible. The chain employs TRBV4-3 and TRBJ1-2, with D possibly TRBD1 on 5 matching bases. V lost 0 bases and J 6 bases, leaving 11 bases between the germline ends. The CDR3 is 14 amino acids. Germline V gene data show CDR1 as LGHNA and CDR2 as YSLEER. CDR3 DNA sequence: TGCGCCAGCAGCCAAGATACCAGGGACCATGGCTACACCTTC. This encodes CASSQDTRDHGYTF.

The CDR3 DNA follows: TGTGCCAGCAGCCCTGAAAAGGGGCGATCCCCCTCCTACGAGCAGTACTTC. The encoded protein is CASSPEKGRSPSYEQYF. The V gene is TRBV27, the J gene TRBJ2-7; D perhaps matches TRBD1 (5 bases). From germline, CDR1 is MNHEY and CDR2 SMNVEV (reference sequence). V dropped 6 bases and J dropped 0 bases, with 21 bases sitting between them. The CDR3 covers 17 residues.

This clonotype was recorded at least ten times. V and J are TRBV7-8 and TRBJ1-6; D gene ambiguous. CDR3 length equals 16 residues. CDR1 is SGHVS, CDR2 FQNEAQ, per germline. Trimming pared 5 bases from V and 7 bases from J, leaving 18 bases between. The CDR3 loop is CASSPRINADNSPLHF. Written as DNA, the CDR3 is TGTGCCAGCAGCCCTAGAATAAATGCCGACAATTCACCCCTCCACTTT.

This clonotype was detected a few times. The rearrangement uses TRBV7-9 and TRBJ2-7; 10 nucleotides line up with TRBD2. The germline V gene encodes CDR1 SEHNR and CDR2 FQNEAQ (reference sequence). V dropped 3 bases and J dropped 6; count of bases not matched to a gene: 2. The CDR3 runs 13 residues. CDR3 in DNA: TGTGCCAGCAGCTTGGGACTAGCGCTCGAGCAGTACTTC. Protein: CASSLGLALEQYF.

J is TRBJ2-5 and V is TRBV29-1, with TRBD1 matching 10 bases. CDR3 size: 13 residues. Germline V CDR1 and CDR2: SQVTM, ANQGSEA. V was pared by 5 bases and J by 6 bases, with 6 bases of the junction left unmatched. In DNA form, the CDR3 reads TGCAGCGTTATAAGGACAGGGGGAAAGACCCAGTACTTC. It codes for CSVIRTGGKTQYF.

This clonotype was picked up many times. V gene TRBV4-1 combines with J gene TRBJ1-6; 7 bases are shared with TRBD1. Trimming at V came to 0 bases and at J to 5 bases, leaving 10 bases not matched to a gene. The CDR3 length is 18 residues. Germline CDR1 MGHRA, CDR2 YSYEKL. The CDR3 is CASSQEGSAGGNNSPLHF. CDR3 DNA sequence: TGCGCCAGCAGCCAAGAAGGTTCGGCAGGGGGAAATAATTCACCCCTCCACTTT.

This clonotype appeared many times. V is TRBV7-6 and J is TRBJ2-1; D gene unclear. The CDR3 consists of 15 residues. The germline V gene has CDR1 SGHVS and CDR2 FNYEAQ. Deletions cut 4 bases from V and 2 bases from J, with 12 bases between. CDR3 nucleotide sequence: TGTGCCAGCAGCTCGAACAGAGAAACCTACAATGAGCAGTTCTTC. It yields the protein CASSSNRETYNEQFF.

This clonotype was picked up many times. This chain uses TRBV10-1 with TRBJ2-1; weak D call: TRBD2 (5 bases). The V gene lost 3 bases and the J gene lost 2 bases, with 11 bases spanning the gap. The CDR3 has 15 residues. CDR1 is WNHNN, CDR2 SYGVQD, per germline (reference sequence). The CDR3 here is CASSEDGEPYNEQFF. The CDR3 region has the DNA TGCGCCAGCAGTGAAGACGGGGAGCCCTACAATGAGCAGTTCTTC.

This clonotype occurred a few times. As DNA, the CDR3 is TGCAGTGCTAGAGTTCCTAGCGGGTCTAGCTCCTACAATGAGCAGTTCTTC. Its translation: CSARVPSGSSSYNEQFF. The chain employs TRBV20-1 and TRBJ2-1, with 8 bases that match TRBD2. Trimming cost V 1 base and J 0 bases; bases outside gene matches: 8. From germline, CDR1 is DFQATT and CDR2 SNEGSKA (reference sequence). CDR3 length: 17 residues.

Ten or more counts support this clonotype. The chain recombines TRBV10-3 with TRBJ2-1, with D hard to call. V was trimmed by 2 bases and J by 2 bases, leaving 10 bases between them. This CDR3 is built from 15 residues. Looked up from germline, CDR1 is ENHRY and CDR2 is SYGVKD. The CDR3 loop is CAISEAGQTYNEQFF. In DNA form, the CDR3 reads TGTGCCATCAGTGAGGCAGGCCAAACCTACAATGAGCAGTTCTTC.

This clonotype was observed many times. This chain joins TRBV18 and TRBJ2-7; D gene ambiguous. CDR3 length: 13 residues. CDR1 is KGHSH, CDR2 LQKENI, per germline. V was pared by 3 bases and J by 6 bases, with 12 bases between. The CDR3 loop reads CASSPAPIAEQYF. In DNA, the CDR3 is TGTGCCAGCTCACCTGCCCCCATCGCCGAGCAGTACTTC.

The J gene is TRBJ2-7, the V gene TRBV6-1; D is undetermined. The germline V and J ends were trimmed by 1 base and 4 bases, with 5 bases remaining between them. The CDR3 loop spans 12 amino acids. CDR1 is MNHNS and CDR2 is SASEGT in the germline V gene. This CDR3 reads CASSEEIYEQYF. CDR3 DNA sequence: TGTGCCAGCAGTGAAGAAATATACGAGCAGTACTTC.

This clonotype came up a few times. The chain carries TRBV28 and TRBJ2-1; 7 positions match TRBD1. Trimming cost V 5 bases and J 2 bases; bases outside gene matches: 9. The CDR3 totals 16 residues. CDR1 is MDHEN and CDR2 is SYDVKM in the germline V gene. The CDR3 DNA reads TGTGCCAGCAGTCCCGGGACAGCTATCCCCTACAATGAGCAGTTCTTC. This sequence encodes CASSPGTAIPYNEQFF. Full variable domain (remainder filled in from reference TRBV28 and TRBJ2-1): DVKVTQSSRYLVKRTGEKVFLECVQDMDHENMFWYRQDPGLGLRLIYFSYDVKMKEKGDIPEGYSVSREKKERFSLILESASTNQTSMYLCASSPGTAIPYNEQFFGPGTRLTVL.

This chain joins TRBV7-9 and TRBJ2-1; TRBD2 is a possible D gene (7 bases). Per germline, CDR1 SEHNR and CDR2 FQNEAQ (reference sequence). V was cut by 5 bases and J by 0 bases, with 17 bases left in between. This CDR3 has 17 residues. CDR3 region: CASSRLGGPSSYNEQFF. For the CDR3, the DNA is TGTGCCAGCAGCCGCCTGGGGGGGCCCAGCTCCTACAATGAGCAGTTCTTC.

The chain joins TRBV20-1 to TRBJ2-6, with D perhaps TRBD1 (5 bases). Trimming stripped 1 base from V and 0 bases from J, with 7 bases between. The CDR3 extends over 15 amino acids. From germline, CDR1 is DFQATT and CDR2 SNEGSKA (reference sequence). The CDR3 DNA is TGCAGTGCTAGAGGAAGGGGCTCTGGGGCCAACGTCCTGACTTTC. Translation: CSARGRGSGANVLTF.

This clonotype was observed at least ten times. The V gene is TRBV20-1, the J gene TRBJ2-5, with D hard to call. Germline CDR1 and CDR2: DFQATT and SNEGSKA (reference sequence). Trimming shortened V by 4 bases and J by 1 base, and 10 bases separated the two germline ends. The CDR3 length is 13 residues. CDR3 in DNA: TGCAGTGCTAACCGGGCAGGCCAAGAGACCCAGTACTTC. Its translation: CSANRAGQETQYF.

The V call is TRBV6-1, the J call TRBJ2-3; a weak D match, TRBD1 (6 bases). The CDR3 totals 15 residues. Trimming removed 3 bases at V and 2 bases at J, with 12 bases between. The V gene's germline CDR1 is MNHNS and CDR2 SASEGT. CDR3 amino acids: CASSDSDSLTDTQYF. The CDR3 nucleotides are TGTGCCAGCAGTGACTCGGACAGTCTCACAGATACGCAGTATTTT.

CDR3 bases: TGTGCCAGCAGTTACTGGGACAAATTAACCTACGAGCAGTACTTC. It specifies CASSYWDKLTYEQYF. V gene TRBV6-6 combines with J gene TRBJ2-7, with D perhaps matching TRBD1 (6 bases). Germline-derived CDR1 and CDR2 are MNHNY and SVGAGI (reference sequence). The CDR3 extends over 15 amino acids. V shed 1 base and J shed 2 bases, with 12 bases lying between them.

This clonotype was counted many times. This chain links TRBV9 with TRBJ2-1, with 10 bases matching TRBD2. Germline-derived CDR1 and CDR2 are SGDLS and YYNGEE. Losses at the gene ends were 5 bases for V and 7 bases for J; bases not matched to a gene: 9. The CDR3 length is 15 residues. The CDR3 DNA sequence: TGTGCCAGCAGTCTAGTAGCGGGGGGCTGGAATGAGCAGTTCTTC. The encoded protein is CASSLVAGGWNEQFF.